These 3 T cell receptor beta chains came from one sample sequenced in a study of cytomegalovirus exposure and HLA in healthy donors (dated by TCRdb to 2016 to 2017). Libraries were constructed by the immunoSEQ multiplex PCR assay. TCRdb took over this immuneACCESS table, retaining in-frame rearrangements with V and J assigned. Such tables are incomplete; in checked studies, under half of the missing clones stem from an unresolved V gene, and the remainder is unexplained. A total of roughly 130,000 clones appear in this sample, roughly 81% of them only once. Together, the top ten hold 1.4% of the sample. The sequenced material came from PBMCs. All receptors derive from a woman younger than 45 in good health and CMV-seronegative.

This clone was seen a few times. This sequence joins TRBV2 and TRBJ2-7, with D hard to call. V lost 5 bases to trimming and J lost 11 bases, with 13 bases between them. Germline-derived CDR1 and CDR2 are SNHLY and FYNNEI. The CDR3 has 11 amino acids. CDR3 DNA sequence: TGTGCCAGCAGTCTGGAGAGTGTGAAGTACTTC. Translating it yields CASSLESVKYF.

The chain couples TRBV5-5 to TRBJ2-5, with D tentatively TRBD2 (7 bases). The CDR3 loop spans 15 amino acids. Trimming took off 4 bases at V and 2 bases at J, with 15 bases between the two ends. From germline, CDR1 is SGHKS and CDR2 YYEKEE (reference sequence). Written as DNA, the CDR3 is TGTGCCAGCAGCAGACGGGGGGCTTCGCAAGAGACCCAGTACTTC. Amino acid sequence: CASSRRGASQETQYF.

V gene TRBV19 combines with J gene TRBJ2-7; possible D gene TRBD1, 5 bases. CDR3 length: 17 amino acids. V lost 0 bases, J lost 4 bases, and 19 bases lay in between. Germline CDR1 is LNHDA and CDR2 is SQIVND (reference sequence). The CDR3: CASSIDGARTNKYEQYF. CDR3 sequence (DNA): TGTGCCAGTAGTATAGATGGGGCGAGAACTAATAAGTACGAGCAGTACTTC.